This TCR beta chain came from a study of Graves' ophthalmopathy and Graves' hyperthyroidism. Broader study findings: The authors also found most expanded thyroid clonotypes above 0.001 frequency in blood.

In donors with ophthalmopathy, activity was moderate-to-severe, with CAS ≥3, NOSPECS ≥4 and duration under 3 months. Excluded: other autoimmune disease, uncontrolled infection, pregnancy or lactation. Reliance was placed on clinical symptoms, serum thyroxine, TRAb, thyroid ultrasound and orbital computed tomography for diagnosis. A word on this clonotype: What it recognizes is unknown. A much larger clone lies a single base off, so this may be a read error.

Germline loops: CDR1 GTSNPN, CDR2 SVGIG (reference sequence). The CDR3 length is 13 residues. Trimming left V 0 bases short and J 0 bases short, with 5 bases between. RNA transcripts provided the template for amplifying TCR beta CDR3 regions. An opening RT-PCR round employed HTBI primers and preceded a second-round multiplex PCR. Each CDR3 protein gets one entry after TCRdb re-called the multiplex PCR reads with MiXCR. The table includes about 220,000 distinct CDR3 sequences, 20% to 25% detected once. V gene TRBV30 combines with J gene TRBJ1-1; the D gene is possibly TRBD1 (5 bases). Sequences were obtained from peripheral blood. This TCR was recovered from a woman aged 50 to 60 with Graves' ophthalmopathy. DNA of the CDR3: TGTGCCTGGAGTGTACAGGTGAACACTGAAGCTTTCTTT. It encodes CAWSVQVNTEAFF.